This T cell receptor beta chain emerged from a study of cytomegalovirus exposure and HLA in healthy donors. The wider study: Findings of an earlier analysis included some 110 million unique TCR beta sequences from 190 million or so T cells.

PCR used 60 Vbeta primers and 13 Jbeta primers. Using immunoSEQ multiplex PCR, the repertoire was profiled, and TCRdb retains in-frame clones only, with some absent. The specimen's table records about 170,000 clones. Per germline, CDR1 MGHRA and CDR2 YSYEKL. Trimming took 2 bases from V and 5 from J; bases not matched to a gene: 7. CDR3 length: 16 amino acids. Regarding the study as a whole: TCR beta V- and J-gene trimming was later associated with a missense DCLRE1C variant.

On this clone: What it recognizes is unknown.

This sequence joins TRBV4-1 and TRBJ2-2, with TRBD1 identical over 8 bases. The sequencing input was PBMCs. This TCR was recovered from a woman aged 18-35 years in good health and CMV-seropositive. CDR3 in DNA: TGCGCCAGCAGCCAACAAAGCACAGGGGGAACCGGGGAGCTGTTTTTT. Protein product: CASSQQSTGGTGELFF.